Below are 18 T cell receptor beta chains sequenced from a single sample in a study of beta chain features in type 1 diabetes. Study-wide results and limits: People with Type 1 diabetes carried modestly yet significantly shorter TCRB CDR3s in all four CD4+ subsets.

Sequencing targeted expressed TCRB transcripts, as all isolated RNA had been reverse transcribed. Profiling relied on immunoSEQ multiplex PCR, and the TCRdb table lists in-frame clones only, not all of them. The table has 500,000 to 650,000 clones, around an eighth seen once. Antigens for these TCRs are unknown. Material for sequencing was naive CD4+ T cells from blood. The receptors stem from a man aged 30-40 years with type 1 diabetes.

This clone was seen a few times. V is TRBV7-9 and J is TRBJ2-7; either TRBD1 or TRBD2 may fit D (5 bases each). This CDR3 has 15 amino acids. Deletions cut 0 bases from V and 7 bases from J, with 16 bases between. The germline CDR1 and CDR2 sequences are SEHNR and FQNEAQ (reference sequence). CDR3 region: CASSLASGAPGEQYF. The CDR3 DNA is TGTGCCAGCAGCTTAGCGTCCGGGGCGCCGGGGGAGCAGTACTTC. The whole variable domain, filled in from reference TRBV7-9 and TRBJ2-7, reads DTGVSQNPRHKITKRGQNVTFRCDPISEHNRLYWYRQTLGQGPEFLTYFQNEAQLEKSRLLSDRFSAERPKGSFSTLEIQRTEQGDSAMYLCASSLASGAPGEQYFGPGTRLTVT.

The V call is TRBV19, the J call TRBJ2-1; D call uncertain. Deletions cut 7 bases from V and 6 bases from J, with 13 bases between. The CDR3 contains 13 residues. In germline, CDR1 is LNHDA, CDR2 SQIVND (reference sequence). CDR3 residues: CASTFGATNEQFF. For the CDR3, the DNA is TGTGCCAGTACCTTTGGTGCGACCAATGAGCAGTTCTTC.

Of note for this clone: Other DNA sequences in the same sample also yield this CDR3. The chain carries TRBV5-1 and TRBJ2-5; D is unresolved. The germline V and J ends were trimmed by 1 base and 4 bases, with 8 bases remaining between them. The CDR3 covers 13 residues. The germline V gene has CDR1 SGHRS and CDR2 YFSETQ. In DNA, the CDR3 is TGCGCCAGCAGCTTGCGGCAGAGAGAGACCCAGTACTTC. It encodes CASSLRQRETQYF.

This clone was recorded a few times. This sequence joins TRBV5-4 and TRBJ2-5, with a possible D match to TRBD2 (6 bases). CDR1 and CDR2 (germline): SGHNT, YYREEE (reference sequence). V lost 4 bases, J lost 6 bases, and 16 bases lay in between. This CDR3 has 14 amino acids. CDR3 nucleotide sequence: TGTGCCAGCAGCCTGCCCGGGACTTTGAAGACCCAGTACTTC. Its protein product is CASSLPGTLKTQYF.

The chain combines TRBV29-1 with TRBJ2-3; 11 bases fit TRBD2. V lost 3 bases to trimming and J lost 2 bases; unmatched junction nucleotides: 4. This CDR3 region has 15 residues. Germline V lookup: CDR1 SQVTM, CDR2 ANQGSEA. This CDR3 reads CSVELAGGNTDTQYF. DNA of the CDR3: TGCAGCGTTGAGCTAGCGGGGGGAAACACAGATACGCAGTATTTT.

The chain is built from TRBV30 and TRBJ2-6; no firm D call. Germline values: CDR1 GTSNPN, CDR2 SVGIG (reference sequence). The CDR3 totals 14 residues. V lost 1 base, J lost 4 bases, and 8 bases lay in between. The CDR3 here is CAWSGMAGANVLTF. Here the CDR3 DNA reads TGTGCCTGGAGTGGGATGGCCGGGGCCAACGTCCTGACTTTC.

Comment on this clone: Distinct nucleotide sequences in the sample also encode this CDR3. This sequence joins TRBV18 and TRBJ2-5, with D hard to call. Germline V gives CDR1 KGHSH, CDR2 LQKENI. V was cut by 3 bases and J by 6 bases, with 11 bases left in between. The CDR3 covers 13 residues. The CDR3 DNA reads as TGTGCCAGCTCACCCCCGGAAAGAAAGACCCAGTACTTC. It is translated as CASSPPERKTQYF.

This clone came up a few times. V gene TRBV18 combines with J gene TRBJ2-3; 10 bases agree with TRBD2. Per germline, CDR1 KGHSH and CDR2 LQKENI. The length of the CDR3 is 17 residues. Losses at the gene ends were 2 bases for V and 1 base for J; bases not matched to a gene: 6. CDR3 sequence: CASSPNERGGGTDTQYF. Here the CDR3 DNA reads TGTGCCAGCTCACCAAACGAGCGGGGGGGAGGCACAGATACGCAGTATTTT.

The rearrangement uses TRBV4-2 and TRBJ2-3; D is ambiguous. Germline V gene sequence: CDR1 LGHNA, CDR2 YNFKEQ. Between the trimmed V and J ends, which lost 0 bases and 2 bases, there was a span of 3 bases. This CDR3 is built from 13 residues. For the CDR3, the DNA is TGTGCCAGCAGCCAAGAACTCACAGATACGCAGTATTTT. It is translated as CASSQELTDTQYF.

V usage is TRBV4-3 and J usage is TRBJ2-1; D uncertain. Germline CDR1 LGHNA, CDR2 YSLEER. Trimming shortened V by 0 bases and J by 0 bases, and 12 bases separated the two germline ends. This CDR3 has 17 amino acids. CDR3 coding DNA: TGCGCCAGCAGCCAAGATTCGGGCGCCAACTCCTACAATGAGCAGTTCTTC. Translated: CASSQDSGANSYNEQFF.

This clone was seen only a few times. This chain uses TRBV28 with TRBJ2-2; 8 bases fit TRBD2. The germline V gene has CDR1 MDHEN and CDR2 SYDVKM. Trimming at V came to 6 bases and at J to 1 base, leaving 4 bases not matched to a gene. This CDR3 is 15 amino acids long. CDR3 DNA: TGTGCCAGCAGCCCGGGGGGGTTGAACACCGGGGAGCTGTTTTTT. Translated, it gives CASSPGGLNTGELFF.

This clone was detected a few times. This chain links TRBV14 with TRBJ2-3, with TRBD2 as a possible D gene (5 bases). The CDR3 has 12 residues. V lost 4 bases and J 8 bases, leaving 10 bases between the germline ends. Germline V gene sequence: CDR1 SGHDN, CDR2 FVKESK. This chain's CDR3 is CASSLPAGTQYF. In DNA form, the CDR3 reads TGTGCCAGCAGCCTTCCGGCGGGTACGCAGTATTTT.

CDR3: CASSLLGENIQYF. The DNA for the CDR3 is TGCGCCAGCAGCTTGTTGGGCGAAAACATTCAGTACTTC. The rearrangement joins TRBV5-1 to TRBJ2-4, with unresolved D. The length of the CDR3 is 13 residues. The ends were cut back, 1 base at V and 5 bases at J, with 7 bases in the middle. The V gene's germline CDR1 is SGHRS and CDR2 YFSETQ.

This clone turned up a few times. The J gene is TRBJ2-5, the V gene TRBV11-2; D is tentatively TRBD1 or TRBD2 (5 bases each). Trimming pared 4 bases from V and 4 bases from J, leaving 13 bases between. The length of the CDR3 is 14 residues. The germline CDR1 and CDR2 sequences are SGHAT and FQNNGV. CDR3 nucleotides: TGTGCCAGCAGCTACCAATACGGGGCAGAGACCCAGTACTTC. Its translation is CASSYQYGAETQYF.

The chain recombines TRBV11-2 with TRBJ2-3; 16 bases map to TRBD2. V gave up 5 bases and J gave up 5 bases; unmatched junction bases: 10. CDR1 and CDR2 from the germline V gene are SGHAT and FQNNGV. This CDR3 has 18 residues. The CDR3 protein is CASSVTGTSGGAIDTQYF. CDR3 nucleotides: TGTGCCAGCAGCGTAACCGGGACTAGCGGGGGGGCCATAGATACGCAGTATTTT.

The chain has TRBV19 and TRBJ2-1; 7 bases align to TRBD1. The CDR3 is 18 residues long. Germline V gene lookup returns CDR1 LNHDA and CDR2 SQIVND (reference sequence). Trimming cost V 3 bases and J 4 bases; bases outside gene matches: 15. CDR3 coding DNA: TGTGCCAGTAGTATGACAGGGTCATATGTCCCGGTTTACAATGAGCAGTTCTTC. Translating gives CASSMTGSYVPVYNEQFF.

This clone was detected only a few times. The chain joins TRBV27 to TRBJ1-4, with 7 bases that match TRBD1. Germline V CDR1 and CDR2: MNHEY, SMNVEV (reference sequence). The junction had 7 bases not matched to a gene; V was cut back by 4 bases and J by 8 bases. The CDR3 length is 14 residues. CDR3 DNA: TGTGCCAGCAGTTCTAACAGGGGCGAAGAAAAACTGTTTTTT. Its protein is CASSSNRGEEKLFF.

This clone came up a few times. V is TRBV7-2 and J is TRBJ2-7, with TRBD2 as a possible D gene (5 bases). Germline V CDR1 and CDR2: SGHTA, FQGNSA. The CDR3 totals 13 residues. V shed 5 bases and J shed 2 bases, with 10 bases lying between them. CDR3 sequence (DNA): TGTGCCAGCAGCACCCGGGGAACCTACGAGCAGTACTTC. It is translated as CASSTRGTYEQYF.